This T cell receptor beta chain is from a study of breast tumors, draining lymph nodes, adjacent tissues (TCRdb year 2016). Regarding the research as a whole: Breast cancer patients provided tumor, adjacent nontumor tissue and axillary lymph nodes, and the study compared the TCR beta repertoires across these three sources. The study was designed to assess the relationships and possible T-cell exchange between tumor, surrounding tissue and draining lymph node repertoires in human breast cancer. General study outcomes and caveats: The similarity between tumor and nontumor tissue repertoires was significantly greater in luminal-like breast cancer than in basal-like breast cancer. Tumors showed preferential V and J gene usage, and their T-cell repertoire diversity fell below that of lymph nodes yet above that of nontumor tissue. The conclusion that tumor T cells originate in lymph nodes was presented as consistent with a hypothesis rather than as directly demonstrated. The data were considered consistent with the idea that most tumor T cells come from the lymph node and then expand in tumor tissue.

The germline V gene supplies CDR1 SGHAT and CDR2 FQNNGV. At the junction V is shortened by 5 bases and J by 5 bases; bases outside the gene matches: 8. Counted from cysteine to phenylalanine, this CDR3 has 15 amino acids. The entry retains the CDR3 DNA only, 45 bases that are in frame from base 1. Adjacent samples were composed of nontumor breast tissue surrounding the tumor. Sequencing instrument: Illumina HiSeq 2000. TCR beta chain libraries were generated by multiplex PCR amplification. The amplified TCR beta chain products were analyzed by high-throughput sequencing. TCRdb handled the public reads itself, with Q25 trimming in fastp and clone calling in MiXCR, and kept productive beta chains. All rows with the same CDR3 protein become a single entry with the most common DNA and genes. A total of about 15,000 distinct CDR3 sequences appear in this sample, roughly 52% of them only once. Of the sample, approximately 30% falls within the top ten clones.

This clonotype was found many times. Its antigen is currently not known. The sample holds no much larger clone one base away, and base qualities are not on file. This sequence was found in a female donor with breast cancer. Some clones in this sample may be carry-over from other donors' samples. Recombination connected TRBV11-2 to TRBJ2-2, with 7 bases in between that match TRBD2. Sequences were obtained from tumor-adjacent breast tissue. The bases are TGTGCCAGCAGCCCCATGGCGGGAGCAACCGGGGAGCTGTTTTTT. Its translation is CASSPMAGATGELFF.